This is a list of T cell receptor beta chains from one sample in a study of tumor-infiltrating lymphocytes in primary liver carcinoma. Via MiXCR, TCRdb re-called the multiplex PCR reads, giving one row per CDR3 protein. The sample carries some 43,000 distinct CDR3 sequences, roughly 70% recorded once. The sequenced material came from liver tumor tissue from sampling region 5. The receptors originated from a man aged 35 to 55 with primary liver carcinoma and hepatitis B virus infection. CDR3s include the opening cysteine and the closing phenylalanine or tryptophan. A D gene is named only where the DNA matches it firmly. The size of a clone is reported for some rows only, either as once, few or many, or as a class for expanded clones.

TRBJ2-7	TRBV7-8	TRBD2	many	CASSLGTSGSYEQYF	TGTGCCAGCAGCCTCGGGACTAGCGGCTCCTACGAGCAGTACTTC
TRBJ2-1	TRBV20-1	-	-	CSAREAKNWGNEQFF	TGCAGTGCTAGAGAGGCAAAAAATTGGGGCAATGAGCAGTTCTTC
TRBJ1-2	TRBV30	-	many	CAWSSGSNYGYTF	TGTGCCTGGAGTTCCGGGAGTAACTATGGCTACACCTTC
TRBJ2-1	TRBV7-9	TRBD2	many	CASSPRLAGDNEQFF	TGCGCCAGCAGTCCTAGACTAGCGGGGGACAATGAGCAGTTCTTC
TRBJ2-1	TRBV11-2	TRBD2	-	CASSLVDGRINEQFF	TGTGCCAGCAGCTTAGTGGACGGGAGGATAAATGAGCAGTTCTTC
TRBJ1-2	TRBV29-1	-	many	CSVEDVGSDYGYTF	TGCAGCGTTGAAGACGTGGGGAGCGACTATGGCTACACCTTC
TRBJ2-6	TRBV19	-	-	CASINRVSGANVLTF	TGTGCCAGTATCAACAGGGTCTCTGGGGCCAACGTCCTGACTTTC
TRBJ2-3	TRBV11-1	TRBD2	-	CGSSKGLAVSKDTQYF	TGTGGCAGCAGCAAGGGACTAGCGGTTAGCAAGGATACGCAGTATTTT
TRBJ2-3	TRBV5-5	-	once	CASSYLERSIDTQYF	TGTGCCAGCAGCTATCTGGAGAGAAGCATAGATACGCAGTATTTT
TRBJ2-5	TRBV6-1	TRBD2	-	CASSEREYKTQYF	TGTGCCAGCAGTGAGCGGGAGTACAAGACCCAGTACTTC
TRBJ2-7	TRBV24-1	-	-	CATSDESFYEQYF	TGTGCCACCAGTGATGAAAGTTTCTACGAGCAGTACTTC
TRBJ2-2	TRBV4-1	-	-	CVSSQGVANAGELFF	TGCGTCAGCAGCCAAGGAGTTGCTAACGCCGGGGAGCTGTTTTTT
TRBJ2-7	TRBV7-8	TRBD1	-	CASNLWYRDRDQYF	TGTGCCAGCAACTTATGGTATAGGGACAGGGACCAGTACTTC
TRBJ2-3	TRBV29-1	-	-	CTVAPSWDTDTQYF	TGCACCGTCGCTCCTAGCTGGGACACAGATACGCAGTATTTT
TRBJ2-7	TRBV29-1	-	-	CRATVAVGMYEQYF	TGCAGGGCTACAGTGGCCGTGGGGATGTACGAGCAGTACTTC
TRBJ2-6	TRBV5-1	TRBD1	-	CASSLQVGGYSGANVLTF	TGCGCCAGCAGCTTGCAGGTAGGGGGCTACTCTGGGGCCAACGTCTTGACTTTC
TRBJ2-5	TRBV12-3/TRBV12-4	-	-	CASSNSVAQETQNF	TGTGCCAGCAGTAATAGCGTGGCCCAAGAGACCCAGAACTTC
TRBJ2-7	TRBV5-1	-	-	CASSLERGYEQYF	TGCGCCAGCAGCTTGGAGAGGGGCTACGAGCAGTACTTC
TRBJ1-5	TRBV6-6	-	many	CASSYGNQPQHF	TGTGCCAGCAGTTACGGCAATCAGCCCCAGCATTTT
TRBJ2-3	TRBV29-1	-	-	CSVTAGGDTGTQYF	TGCAGCGTTACGGCGGGCGGGGACACAGGTACGCAGTATTTT
TRBJ2-6	TRBV10-2	-	many	CASSVVSGANVLTF	TGCGCCAGCAGTGTGGTCTCTGGGGCCAACGTCCTGACTTTC
TRBJ2-7	TRBV11-2	-	-	CASSLVDGAYEQYF	TGTGCCAGCAGCTTAGTCGACGGAGCTTATGAGCAGTACTTC
TRBJ1-5	TRBV12-3/TRBV12-4	-	-	CASCLLMVGISNQPQCF	TGTGCCAGCTGCCTACTGATGGTCGGGATAAGCAATCAGCCCCAGTGTTTT
TRBJ2-3	TRBV11-1	TRBD2	-	CSSSKRLAVSIDTQYF	TGTTCCAGCAGCAAGAGACTAGCGGTTAGCATAGATACGCAGTATTTT
TRBJ1-4	TRBV11-2	-	-	CASCTDPWDGRSNEKLFF	TGTGCCAGCTGCACCGACCCCTGGGACGGGCGATCTAATGAAAAACTGTTTTTT
TRBJ1-2	TRBV11-2	-	-	CASGLVQELDYTF	TGTGCCAGCGGCTTGGTACAGGAGCTTGACTACACCTTC
TRBJ2-7	TRBV29-1	-	-	CSAPDNTYEQYF	TGCAGCGCCCCGGACAATACTTACGAGCAGTACTTC
TRBJ2-5	TRBV20-1	TRBD2	-	CSASRGGSGKETQHF	TGCAGTGCTTCCCGCGGCGGGAGCGGGAAGGAGACCCAGCACTTC
TRBJ2-1	TRBV10-1	-	-	CARSESIYHLDEQFF	TGCGCCCGCAGTGAGTCGATTTATCACCTCGATGAGCAGTTCTTC
TRBJ2-3	TRBV10-3	TRBD2	-	CAISGISGITDTQYF	TGTGCCATCAGTGGGATTAGCGGGATTACAGATACACAGTATTTT
TRBJ1-1	TRBV13	-	many	CASSLTQNTEAFF	TGTGCCAGCAGCTTAACGCAGAACACTGAAGCTTTCTTT
TRBJ2-1	TRBV29-1	-	-	CCGGAPNYNEQFF	TGCTGCGGCGGGGCGCCGAACTACAATGAGCAGTTCTTC
TRBJ2-1	TRBV6-5	-	many	CASRPLGQSNEQFF	TGTGCCAGCAGACCGCTTGGACAATCCAATGAGCAGTTCTTC
TRBJ2-5	TRBV7-8	-	-	CARSLVFGERETQYF	TGTGCCAGGAGCTTAGTCTTCGGGGAAAGAGAGACCCAGTACTTC
TRBJ2-1	TRBV4-1	-	once	CANSRGQGPLYSEQFF	TGCGCCAACAGCCGCGGACAAGGGCCTCTCTACAGTGAGCAGTTCTTC
TRBJ2-5	TRBV6-6	-	few	CTSTPLRGGGETQYF	TGTACCAGCACCCCATTAAGGGGGGGGGGAGAGACCCAGTATTTC
TRBJ2-3	TRBV6-1	TRBD2	-	CASSFDIREVCGTDTQYF	TGTGCCAGCTCGTTTGACATCCGGGAGGTGTGCGGCACAGATACGCAGTATTTT
TRBJ2-7	TRBV2	TRBD2	-	CASSEGTSGFSYEQYF	TGTGCCAGCAGTGAGGGTACTAGCGGGTTCTCCTACGAGCAGTACTTC
TRBJ2-1	TRBV12-3/TRBV12-4	-	-	CTSSFARGNEQFF	TGTACCAGCAGTTTTGCAAGAGGGAATGAGCAGTTCTTC
TRBJ2-7	TRBV28	-	-	CASRDARSSYEQYF	TGTGCTAGCAGGGACGCGAGGAGTTCCTACGAGCAGTACTTC
TRBJ2-7	TRBV11-2	TRBD2	-	CASSLSVGVAGGGYEQYF	TGTGCCAGCAGTTTATCCGTTGGAGTAGCGGGAGGGGGGTACGAGCAGTATTTC
TRBJ1-1	TRBV20-1	-	-	CSARNGGWIGTEAFF	TGCAGTGCTAGAAACGGGGGGTGGATTGGCACTGAAGCTTTCTTT
TRBJ2-1	TRBV11-2	-	-	CASCLEGSYDEQFF	TGTGCCAGCTGCTTAGAGGGCAGCTATGACGAGCAGTTCTTC
TRBJ2-7	TRBV13	-	once	CASTLVSCEVYEQYF	TGTGCCAGCACCTTAGTCAGCTGCGAGGTTTACGAGCAGTACTTC
TRBJ2-7	TRBV12-3/TRBV12-4	-	many	CASSMDPSSYEQYF	TGTGCCAGCAGCATGGACCCGAGCTCCTACGAGCAGTACTTC
TRBJ2-3	TRBV4-1	-	many	CASSQVGADTQYF	TGCGCCAGCAGCCAAGTAGGGGCAGATACGCAGTATTTT